This passage covers 8 T cell receptor beta chains from one sample sequenced in a study of vaccination effects on CD4 cells after COVID-19. Antigen-specific CD4+ T cells were first expanded with viral peptide pools by the ViraFEST assay and only then sequenced. Isolation of CD4+ T cells took place after around 10 days of culture. Nucleocapsid antibodies stayed negative before and after vaccination, showing no earlier SARS-CoV-2 infection. Generated by immunoSEQ multiplex PCR, the TCRdb table keeps only in-frame clones and is missing some. This table has about 73,000 clones, roughly 74% appearing once. These receptors have no known antigen. The sample here was CD4+ T cells from PBMCs cultured with HCoV-NL63 spike peptides, taken before COVID-19 vaccination. The receptors here all came from a human donor who received a COVID-19 vaccine.

The chain joins TRBV6-1 to TRBJ2-5; TRBD1 is a possible D gene (6 bases). This CDR3 region has 15 residues. CDR1 and CDR2 (germline): MNHNS, SASEGT. V was trimmed by 3 bases and J by 1 base, leaving 12 bases between them. CDR3 in DNA: TGTGCCAGCAGTGAGTCGGGGACACTCCAAGAGACCCAGTACTTC. Amino acids: CASSESGTLQETQYF.

The table lists this clone with a few counts. The chain joins TRBV4-1 to TRBJ2-1; D is perhaps TRBD1 (6 bases). This CDR3 has 18 amino acids. Deletions cut 1 base from V and 7 bases from J, with 23 bases between. Germline V CDR1 and CDR2: MGHRA, YSYEKL. The CDR3 DNA follows: TGCGCCAGCAGCCAAGTCGACGTTAGACGTTGGGGGCGGAATGAGCAGTTCTTC. Translation gives CASSQVDVRRWGRNEQFF.

This clone was picked up one time. V usage is TRBV7-8 and J usage is TRBJ2-2; 7 bases line up with TRBD1. Germline V gives CDR1 SGHVS, CDR2 FQNEAQ. The CDR3 spans 14 residues. V dropped 5 bases and J dropped 4; count of bases not matched to a gene: 4. CDR3 nucleotides: TGTGCCAGCAGCACATACAGGGGCACCGGGGAGCTGTTTTTT. Its protein is CASSTYRGTGELFF.

This sequence joins TRBV7-8 and TRBJ1-5; TRBD1 agrees at 10 bases. The germline V gene encodes CDR1 SGHVS and CDR2 FQNEAQ. With V trimmed by 4 bases and J by 5 bases, 8 bases remained unmatched. This CDR3 spans 16 amino acids. The CDR3 DNA reads as TGTGCCAGCAGCTCAATAGGCGACAGGGGGCATCAGCCCCAGCATTTT. As protein: CASSSIGDRGHQPQHF.

This clone was seen a handful of times. The rearrangement joins TRBV2 to TRBJ2-1; no reliable D call. Trimming left V 4 bases short and J 3 bases short, with 7 bases between. Germline CDR1 reads SNHLY; CDR2 reads FYNNEI. The CDR3 totals 13 residues. CDR3 DNA sequence: TGTGCCAGCAGTGCCGGGTTCTACAATGAGCAGTTCTTC. The encoded protein is CASSAGFYNEQFF.

V and J are TRBV28 and TRBJ1-2, with a tentative D call TRBD1 (5 bases). The CDR3 extends over 16 amino acids. The V gene's germline CDR1 is MDHEN and CDR2 SYDVKM. Trimming removed 5 bases at V and 0 bases at J, with 16 bases between. The chain's CDR3 is CASSGTILEPNYGYTF. CDR3 DNA sequence: TGTGCCAGCAGTGGGACCATTTTAGAGCCTAACTATGGCTACACCTTC.

DNA for the CDR3: TGCGCCAGCAGCGGAGGACAGGGGATGGATGGCTACACCTTC. This encodes CASSGGQGMDGYTF. This chain uses TRBV5-1 with TRBJ1-2, with 9 bases aligning to TRBD1. V shed 4 bases, J shed 6 bases, and the junction held 7 bases outside the gene matches. The CDR3 has 14 residues. CDR1 is SGHRS and CDR2 is YFSETQ in the germline V gene. Full variable domain (missing parts from reference TRBV5-1 and TRBJ1-2): KAGVTQTPRYLIKTRGQQVTLSCSPISGHRSVSWYQQTPGQGLQFLFEYFSETQRNKGNFPGRFSGRQFSNSRSEMNVSTLELGDSALYLCASSGGQGMDGYTFGSGTRLTVV.

The chain employs TRBV9 and TRBJ1-2; D is uncertain. The germline V gene has CDR1 SGDLS and CDR2 YYNGEE. The CDR3 consists of 14 residues. Trimming removed 0 bases at V and 4 bases at J, with 10 bases between. CDR3 in DNA: TGTGCCAGCAGCGTAGAAGGGAACTCCTATGGCTACACCTTC. Amino acids: CASSVEGNSYGYTF.